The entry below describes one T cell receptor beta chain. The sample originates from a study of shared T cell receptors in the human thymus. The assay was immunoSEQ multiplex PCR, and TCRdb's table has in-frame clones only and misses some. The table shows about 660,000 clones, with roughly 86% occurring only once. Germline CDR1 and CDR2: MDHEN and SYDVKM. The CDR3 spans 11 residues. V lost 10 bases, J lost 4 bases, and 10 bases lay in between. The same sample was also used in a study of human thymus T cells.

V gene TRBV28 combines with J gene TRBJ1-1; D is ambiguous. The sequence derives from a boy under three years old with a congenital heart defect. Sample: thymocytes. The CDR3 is CATGYGTEAFF. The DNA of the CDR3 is TGTGCCACCGGGTATGGCACTGAAGCTTTCTTT.